This is a list of T cell receptor beta chains from one sample in a study of blood T cell repertoires in COVID-19. Sequencing was performed with immunoSEQ multiplex PCR; in TCRdb, only in-frame clones are kept and a portion is missing. The data contain 65,000 to 75,000 clones, roughly nine tenths of them seen just once; the ten biggest clones take up almost 4.5%. Sequenced input: peripheral blood. These receptors came from a man aged 50 or older with active COVID-19. CDR3s leave out the opening cysteine and the closing phenylalanine or tryptophan. Fields, in order: V gene, CDR3 protein.

TRBV18,ASSSGPLGLAGWNEQF
TRBV28,ASSLWGGQWNTEAF
TRBV6-2/TRBV6-3,ASSYQGSRWEQY
TRBV12-5,ASGPGTGVGYGYT
TRBV4-1,ASSQGSVFYGYT
TRBV2,ASSEGVLQGARGTSYEQY
TRBV5-1,ASSWTSATYEQY
TRBV6-6,ASRRGSDYGYT
TRBV29-1,SVSIEGNSPLH
TRBV19,ASSIDRGESGNIQY
TRBV28,ASSPPGGSYEQY
TRBV2,ASMGQMNTEAF
TRBV18,ASSPQQQGNSGNTIY
TRBV3-1/TRBV3-2,ASSGSYNSPLH
TRBV6-6,ASRDGTGGRQPQH
TRBV7-8,ASSLSRDRGSPVLSTEAF
TRBV7-9,ASSLAYAGGGQPQH
TRBV7-9,ASSPAGWAGGVGEKLF
TRBV10-3,AISTGTSGQSDTQY
TRBV3-1/TRBV3-2,ASSQSRLAGEINTDTQY
TRBV19,ATGLAAYNEQF
TRBV19,ASSIQGAEKLF
TRBV5-1,ASGQGGDRPSSEY
TRBV9,ASSVSGGREQY
TRBV30,AWSYIGRAGNTIY
TRBV14,ASSQAGSYSGNTIY